One and the same sample provided the 25 T cell receptor beta chains below, sequenced in a study of blood T cells in healthy people across ages. A second PCR, run for about 7 to 11 cycles, used a sample-barcoded 5' primer plus a J-beta primer mix. A single record per CDR3 protein comes from TCRdb applying MiXCR to the 5' RACE reads. The sample lists about 780,000 distinct CDR3 sequences, around a quarter occurring once. The same specimen was also included in a second study, on T cells of mothers and their children.

Sequencing was performed on blood. The receptors here all came from a boy younger than 18 in good health.

This clonotype was observed a handful of times. This chain connects TRBV5-1 to TRBJ1-4; D unclear. From germline, CDR1 is SGHRS and CDR2 YFSETQ. The CDR3 extends over 15 amino acids. V was trimmed by 3 bases and J by 4 bases, leaving 13 bases between them. The DNA for the CDR3 is TGCGCCAGCAGCTCCGGGCAGGCCCTTAATGAAAAACTGTTTTTT. Its protein product is CASSSGQALNEKLFF.

The CDR3 DNA reads TGTGCCAGCAGCCCATGGGGTGGGGGGACCCAAGAGACCCAGTACTTC. Protein product: CASSPWGGGTQETQYF. The chain recombines TRBV7-2 with TRBJ2-7; tentative D call: TRBD2 (6 bases). The DNA end is a closer match to TRBJ2-5, so the J assignment may be wrong. CDR1 and CDR2 from the germline V gene are SGHTA and FQGNSA. This CDR3 is built from 16 residues.

This clonotype was seen only a few times. The chain recombines TRBV13 with TRBJ2-7; no clear D gene. The CDR3 consists of 12 residues. Looked up from germline, CDR1 is PRHDT and CDR2 is FYEKMQ (reference sequence). V was pared by 7 bases and J by 2 bases, with 9 bases between. CDR3 loop: CASMGTTYEQYF. The CDR3 DNA reads as TGTGCCAGCATGGGCACGACCTACGAGCAGTACTTC.

Only a few counts were recorded for this clonotype. The V and J genes are TRBV20-1 and TRBJ2-7; either TRBD1 or TRBD2 may fit D (5 bases each). This CDR3 comprises 14 residues. Germline CDR1 and CDR2: DFQATT and SNEGSKA (reference sequence). V lost 2 bases to trimming and J lost 2 bases, with 13 bases between them. The chain's CDR3 is CSARWDRAPYEQYF. The CDR3 coding sequence is TGCAGTGCTAGATGGGACCGCGCCCCCTACGAGCAGTACTTC.

This clonotype was seen a few times. The chain is built from TRBV7-2 and TRBJ2-1; TRBD1 might be the D (6 bases). CDR3 length: 18 residues. Germline-derived CDR1 and CDR2 are SGHTA and FQGNSA. The V end lost 1 base, the J end lost 3 bases, and 19 bases lay between the germline ends. In nucleotides, the CDR3 is TGTGCCAGCAGCTTAGGTGGGGGCCGAGTACCGAACTACAATGAGCAGTTCTTC. It specifies CASSLGGGRVPNYNEQFF.

This clonotype was seen only a few times. The rearrangement links TRBV12-3 or TRBV12-4 to TRBJ2-7; TRBD1 matches 9 bases. The ends lost 6 bases at V and 3 bases at J; junction bases unmatched: 6. The CDR3 loop spans 14 amino acids. CDR3: CASSPTGGLYEQYF. DNA for the CDR3: TGTGCCAGCAGCCCGACAGGGGGACTCTACGAGCAGTACTTC.

This clonotype was counted between two and nine times. The CDR3 region has the DNA TGTGCCAGCAGACACGAGAGCAAGGACTATGGCTACACCTTC. Translation: CASRHESKDYGYTF. The chain carries TRBV2 and TRBJ1-2; D gene unclear. The CDR3 runs 14 residues. Trimming shortened V by 6 bases and J by 3 bases, and 14 bases separated the two germline ends. Germline V gives CDR1 SNHLY, CDR2 FYNNEI.

This clonotype was found a few times. CDR3 residues: CSVEGGEAFF. CDR3 nucleotides: TGCAGCGTTGAGGGGGGGGAAGCTTTCTTT. This sequence joins TRBV29-1 and TRBJ1-1; D is perhaps TRBD1 (5 bases). This CDR3 is 10 amino acids long. The germline V and J ends were trimmed by 3 bases and 8 bases, with 7 bases remaining between them. Germline V gene sequence: CDR1 SQVTM, CDR2 ANQGSEA.

This clonotype was seen only a few times. The gene calls are TRBV6-2 or TRBV6-3 and TRBJ1-3; D remains unclear. Deletions cut 6 bases from V and 0 bases from J, with 18 bases between. CDR1 MNHEY and CDR2 SVGEGT come from the germline V gene. The CDR3 extends over 17 amino acids. This CDR3 reads CASSQLRAAISGNTIYF. As DNA, the CDR3 is TGTGCCAGCAGCCAGTTGAGGGCCGCGATCTCTGGAAACACCATATATTTT.

This chain connects TRBV9 to TRBJ2-6; D gene ambiguous. Germline loops: CDR1 SGDLS, CDR2 YYNGEE. Trimming took 4 bases from V and 2 from J, leaving 7 bases between them. The CDR3 is 14 amino acids. The chain's CDR3 is CASSLLAGANVLTF. In nucleotides, the CDR3 is TGTGCCAGCAGCCTCCTCGCTGGGGCCAACGTCCTGACTTTC. The variable domain in full, with the rest retrieved from reference TRBV9 and TRBJ2-6, is DSGVTQTPKHLITATGQRVTLRCSPRSGDLSVYWYQQSLDQGLQFLIQYYNGEERAKGNILERFSAQQFPDLHSELNLSSLELGDSALYFCASSLLAGANVLTFGAGSRLTVL.

In this sample, this clonotype turned up a few times. The chain has TRBV20-1 and TRBJ2-5; 9 bases are a match to TRBD2. This CDR3 has 14 residues. Germline values: CDR1 DFQATT, CDR2 SNEGSKA (reference sequence). The V segment lost 7 bases and the J segment 5 bases; nucleotides outside the gene matches: 11. CDR3 sequence reads: CSGASGARGETQYF. CDR3 nucleotide sequence: TGCAGTGGTGCTAGCGGGGCCCGAGGGGAGACCCAGTACTTC.

Only a few counts were recorded for this clonotype. Germline is not matched at one junction end, which may reflect a read error. This sequence joins TRBV12-5 and TRBJ2-2, with 10 positions matching TRBD1. The CDR3 has 18 amino acids. CDR1 and CDR2 from the germline V gene are LGHNT and FRNRAP. CDR3 in DNA: TGTGCTAGTGGTTCGGCCCTGACAGGGGGCGTGAGCACCGGGGGGCTGTTTTTT. This sequence encodes CASGSALTGGVSTGGLFF.

This chain connects TRBV14 to TRBJ2-1; TRBD2 might be the D (7 bases). The CDR3 loop spans 17 amino acids. The V gene lost 4 bases and the J gene lost 1 base, with 17 bases spanning the gap. Germline lookup yields CDR1 SGHDN and CDR2 FVKESK. In DNA form, the CDR3 reads TGTGCCAGCAGCCGATCGTGGGGGGGCGTATCCTACAATGAGCAGTTCTTC. Its translation: CASSRSWGGVSYNEQFF.

The CDR3 region is CASGLVLFQGLNEKLFF. The DNA for the CDR3 is TGTGCTAGTGGTTTGGTACTTTTTCAGGGTCTTAATGAAAAACTGTTTTTT. The J gene is TRBJ1-4, the V gene TRBV12-5, with D possibly TRBD1 on 5 matching bases. With 0 bases removed from V and 4 bases from J, the gap between germline ends came to 15 bases. Germline V gene sequence: CDR1 LGHNT, CDR2 FRNRAP. The CDR3 is 17 residues long.

This clonotype has just a few counts. One end of the junction does not line up with germline, which may come from a read error. The rearrangement joins TRBV18 to TRBJ2-5; 13 bases are shared with TRBD2. Judging by the DNA end, TRBJ2-1 fits better; the J call may be wrong. In germline, CDR1 is KGHSH, CDR2 LQKENI. The CDR3 has 16 amino acids. The CDR3 DNA reads as TGTGTCAGCTCACCACTAGCGGGGGGGCCCTACAATGAGCAGTTCTTC. It yields the protein CVSSPLAGGPYNEQFF.

The chain carries TRBV5-1 and TRBJ2-1; 10 bases match TRBD2. The length of the CDR3 is 17 residues. CDR1 and CDR2 (germline): SGHRS, YFSETQ. Trimming removed 0 bases from V and 8 bases from J; junction bases left unmatched: 11. CDR3 DNA: TGCGCCAGCAGCTTGGTGTCTAGCGGGAGAAATGTGGATGAGCAGTTCTTC. Its protein is CASSLVSSGRNVDEQFF.

The chain links TRBV7-9 to TRBJ2-1; 11 nucleotides agree with TRBD1. The ends lost 5 bases at V and 7 bases at J; junction bases unmatched: 10. This CDR3 is built from 16 residues. Germline CDR1 and CDR2: SEHNR and FQNEAQ (reference sequence). CDR3 residues: CASSTVGTGGLNEQFF. DNA for the CDR3: TGTGCCAGCAGCACAGTCGGGACAGGGGGTTTAAATGAGCAGTTCTTC.

This clonotype came up a few times. This chain uses TRBV6-1 with TRBJ2-1, with TRBD1 matching 11 bases. V gave up 8 bases and J gave up 5 bases; unmatched junction bases: 2. Germline V lookup: CDR1 MNHNS, CDR2 SASEGT. The CDR3 covers 13 residues. The CDR3 nucleotides read TGTGCCAGCTGGGACAGGGGGGACAATGAGCAGTTCTTC. This translates into CASWDRGDNEQFF.

This chain connects TRBV4-2 to TRBJ1-2, with D tentatively TRBD1 (6 bases). The CDR3 covers 17 residues. Germline CDR1 LGHNA, CDR2 YNFKEQ. With 0 bases removed from V and 6 bases from J, the gap between germline ends came to 20 bases. The CDR3 region is CASSQDRSFGGPDGYTF. CDR3 nucleotides: TGTGCCAGCAGCCAAGATAGGAGTTTTGGGGGCCCGGATGGCTACACCTTC.

This clonotype appeared many times. The junction differs from germline at one of its ends, possibly a read error. V is TRBV5-1 and J is TRBJ2-3, with TRBD2 matching over 13 bases. The CDR3 loop spans 15 amino acids. CDR1 SGHRS and CDR2 YFSETQ come from the germline V gene. CDR3 bases: TGTGCCAGCAGCTTAACTAGCGGGGGGGCAGATACGCAGTATTTT. It codes for CASSLTSGGADTQYF.

This clonotype was seen a handful of times. This chain joins TRBV7-2 and TRBJ2-2; TRBD1 might be the D (5 bases). Trimming took off 1 base at V and 6 bases at J, with 12 bases between the two ends. Germline CDR1 reads SGHTA; CDR2 reads FQGNSA. This CDR3 contains 15 residues. The CDR3 here is CASSLVGHRAGELFF. In nucleotides, the CDR3 is TGTGCCAGCAGCTTAGTTGGACACCGGGCCGGGGAGCTGTTTTTT. The full variable domain, with the rest looked up from reference TRBV7-2 and TRBJ2-2, is GAGVSQSPSNKVTEKGKDVELRCDPISGHTALYWYRQSLGQGLEFLIYFQGNSAPDKSGLPSDRFSAERTGGSVSTLTIQRTQQEDSAVYLCASSLVGHRAGELFFGEGSRLTVL.

This chain links TRBV5-1 with TRBJ2-7; TRBD2 agrees at 8 bases. Germline V lookup: CDR1 SGHRS, CDR2 YFSETQ. The junction had 10 bases not matched to a gene; V was cut back by 4 bases and J by 1 base. The CDR3 contains 16 residues. CDR3 amino acids: CASSPARGGPSYEQYF. DNA of the CDR3: TGCGCCAGCAGCCCAGCTCGCGGGGGGCCATCCTACGAGCAGTACTTC.

This clonotype has just a few counts. A read error may account for a junction end that differs from germline. The J gene is TRBJ2-1, the V gene TRBV2; TRBD1 is a possible D gene (6 bases). Germline V gene sequence: CDR1 SNHLY, CDR2 FYNNEI. CDR3 length: 15 residues. In nucleotides, the CDR3 is TGTGCCAGCAGCGAAGGATCGGCTAGGGGGAATGAGCAGTTCTTC. This translates into CASSEGSARGNEQFF.

This clonotype was detected only a few times. The junction differs from germline at one of its ends, possibly a read error. The chain uses TRBV7-7 and TRBJ2-7; tentative D call: TRBD2 (6 bases). Germline V lookup: CDR1 SSHAT, CDR2 FNYEAQ (reference sequence). This CDR3 is 16 amino acids long. In DNA form, the CDR3 reads TGTGCTAGCAGCTTAGGAGGGGAAGGGGCCGGCTACGAGCAGTACTTC. Protein: CASSLGGEGAGYEQYF.

There are a few counts of this clonotype. The rearrangement uses TRBV10-1 and TRBJ2-7; TRBD2 agrees at 12 bases. The CDR3 length is 15 residues. Per germline, CDR1 WNHNN and CDR2 SYGVQD (reference sequence). Trimming took 3 bases from V and 2 from J; bases not matched to a gene: 2. The CDR3 region has the DNA TGCGCCAGCAGTGATCCTAGCGGGGGGGCCTACGAGCAGTACTTC. The encoded protein is CASSDPSGGAYEQYF.